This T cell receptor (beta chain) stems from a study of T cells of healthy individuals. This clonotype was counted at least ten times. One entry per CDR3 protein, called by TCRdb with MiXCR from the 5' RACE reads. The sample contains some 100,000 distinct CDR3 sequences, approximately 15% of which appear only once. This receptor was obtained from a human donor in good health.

The DNA of the CDR3 is TGCAGCGTCGCCCCCGGGTGGGGGATGGGCAACTATGGCTACACCTTC. The encoded protein is CSVAPGWGMGNYGYTF. The rearrangement joins TRBV29-1 to TRBJ1-2, with D possibly TRBD1 on 5 matching bases. CDR1 and CDR2 from the germline V gene are SQVTM and ANQGSEA. V shed 6 bases and J shed 2 bases, with 22 bases lying between them. CDR3 length: 16 residues.